What follows are 22 T cell receptor beta chains derived from one specimen sequenced in a study of radiotherapy plus CTLA-4 blockade in lung cancer. Data came from immunoSEQ multiplex PCR; TCRdb stores just in-frame clones and leaves some out. The sample carries around 130,000 clones, approximately 90% recorded once. The source was peripheral blood, collected from a patient treated with radiotherapy plus ipilimumab. Every receptor here comes from a human donor with non-small cell lung cancer that progressed on radiotherapy plus ipilimumab.

The chain uses TRBV7-9 and TRBJ2-2, with 11 bases identical to TRBD2. V dropped 5 bases and J dropped 4; count of bases not matched to a gene: 6. CDR1 is SEHNR and CDR2 is FQNEAQ in the germline V gene (reference sequence). The CDR3 covers 16 residues. The CDR3 sequence: CASSARGTSGTGELFF. The CDR3 DNA is TGTGCCAGCAGCGCCCGCGGGACTAGCGGCACCGGGGAGCTGTTTTTT. Using reference TRBV7-9 and TRBJ2-2 for the parts outside the CDR3, the full variable domain is DTGVSQNPRHKITKRGQNVTFRCDPISEHNRLYWYRQTLGQGPEFLTYFQNEAQLEKSRLLSDRFSAERPKGSFSTLEIQRTEQGDSAMYLCASSARGTSGTGELFFGEGSRLTVL.

This clone showed up just a few times. The rearrangement joins TRBV12-5 to TRBJ2-5; tentatively, D is TRBD2 (6 bases). The CDR3 covers 12 residues. Germline CDR1 reads LGHNT; CDR2 reads FRNRAP. V shed 6 bases and J shed 5 bases, with 10 bases lying between them. The CDR3 region has the DNA TGTGCTAGTGGACACCGGGAGGAGACCCAGTACTTC. Amino acids: CASGHREETQYF. Supplemented by reference TRBV12-5 and TRBJ2-5, the full variable domain reads DARVTQTPRHKVTEMGQEVTMRCQPILGHNTVFWYRQTMMQGLELLAYFRNRAPLDDSGMPKDRFSAEMPDATLATLKIQPSEPRDSAVYFCASGHREETQYFGPGTRLLVL.

The rearrangement uses TRBV6-6 and TRBJ1-5; D is unclear. V dropped 2 bases and J dropped 1 base, with 12 bases sitting between them. Germline CDR1 and CDR2: MNHNY and SVGAGI (reference sequence). CDR3 size: 16 residues. The CDR3 here is CASSYIGVESNQPQHF. In nucleotides, the CDR3 is TGTGCCAGCAGTTACATCGGCGTCGAAAGCAATCAGCCCCAGCATTTT.

Turning to this clone: Relative to the germline gene, one junction end is altered; a read error may explain this. The J gene is TRBJ2-2, the V gene TRBV19; TRBD1 aligns across 10 bases. There are 15 residues in the CDR3. Germline assignment: CDR1 LNHDA and CDR2 SQIVND (reference sequence). CDR3 sequence (DNA): TGTACCAGCCGACAGGGGGCTGGCGGCACCGGGGAGCTGTTTTTT. Residues: CTSRQGAGGTGELFF.

The chain is built from TRBV7-8 and TRBJ1-1; D is perhaps TRBD1 (5 bases). Trimming removed 4 bases from V and 11 bases from J, with 35 bases in between. Germline loops: CDR1 SGHVS, CDR2 FQNEAQ. The CDR3 runs to 19 residues. In DNA form, the CDR3 reads TGTGCCAGCAGCTCCGGGACTAGCGGGCCCCTAGCCGCTCGGGTCTTTGCTTTCTTT. Encoded protein: CASSSGTSGPLAARVFAFF.

This clone was seen a handful of times. This chain uses TRBV7-9 with TRBJ2-7; 14 nucleotides line up with TRBD2. This CDR3 has 15 residues. CDR1 is SEHNR and CDR2 is FQNEAQ in the germline V gene (reference sequence). J gave up 7 bases and V 4 bases, and 6 bases lay outside the gene matches. The CDR3, as DNA: TGTGCCAGCAGCTCGGGACTAGCGGGAGTTCTAGAGCAGTACTTC. It encodes CASSSGLAGVLEQYF.

V gene TRBV5-1 combines with J gene TRBJ1-4; a weak D match, TRBD1 (6 bases). Germline assignment: CDR1 SGHRS and CDR2 YFSETQ. The CDR3 spans 14 residues. Trimming pared 0 bases from V and 4 bases from J, leaving 7 bases between. The CDR3 protein is CASSLGTVNEKLFF. Written as DNA, the CDR3 is TGCGCCAGCAGCTTGGGGACAGTTAATGAAAAACTGTTTTTT.

V and J are TRBV6-5 and TRBJ1-4, with a tentative D call TRBD1 (6 bases). Germline V gene lookup returns CDR1 MNHEY and CDR2 SVGAGI. V was cut by 2 bases and J by 8 bases, with 18 bases left in between. The CDR3 totals 16 residues. The CDR3 spells CASSYQRTAVGEKLFF. CDR3 nucleotides: TGTGCCAGCAGTTACCAACGGACAGCCGTAGGAGAAAAACTGTTTTTT.

The genes are TRBV25-1 and TRBJ1-4, with 8 bases identical to TRBD1. The length of the CDR3 is 15 residues. Germline V CDR1 and CDR2: MGHDK, SYGVNS. V lost 1 base and J lost 5; bases outside the gene matches: 3. This CDR3 is CASSEWRTGNEKLFF. The DNA for the CDR3 is TGTGCCAGCAGTGAATGGAGGACAGGGAATGAAAAACTGTTTTTT.

Here the CDR3 reads CASSDSPLPGGHGTQYF. The CDR3, as DNA: TGTGCCAGCAGTGACTCTCCCTTACCGGGGGGGCACGGTACGCAGTATTTT. The chain recombines TRBV6-4 with TRBJ2-3, with 8 bases fitting TRBD2. Germline-derived CDR1 and CDR2 are MRHNA and SNTAGT. The CDR3 consists of 17 residues. The J segment lost 8 bases and the V segment lost 0 bases, leaving 13 bases of the junction unmatched.

The V and J genes are TRBV19 and TRBJ2-7, with 7 nucleotides matching TRBD1. The CDR3 is 14 residues long. Germline V gene sequence: CDR1 LNHDA, CDR2 SQIVND (reference sequence). With V trimmed by 3 bases and J by 7 bases, 9 bases remained unmatched. This chain's CDR3 is CASSIRQARGEQYF. The CDR3 DNA reads as TGTGCCAGTAGTATCCGACAGGCCAGGGGGGAGCAGTACTTC.

The rearrangement uses TRBV15 and TRBJ2-2, with TRBD2 matching 7 bases. The CDR3 extends over 17 amino acids. The V segment lost 2 bases and the J segment 2 bases; nucleotides outside the gene matches: 8. Germline V gene data show CDR1 as LNHNV and CDR2 as YYDKDF (reference sequence). CDR3 sequence reads: CATSRPSGPTNTGELFF. DNA of the CDR3: TGTGCCACCAGCAGACCTAGCGGACCTACAAACACCGGGGAGCTGTTTTTT. Full variable domain (rest looked up from reference TRBV15 and TRBJ2-2): DAMVIQNPRYQVTQFGKPVTLSCSQTLNHNVMYWYQQKSSQAPKLLFHYYDKDFNNEADTPDNFQSRRPNTSFCFLDIRSPGLGDTAMYLCATSRPSGPTNTGELFFGEGSRLTVL.

CDR3 residues: CASSRGQQETQYF. The CDR3 coding sequence is TGCGCCAGCAGCCGAGGACAGCAAGAGACCCAGTACTTC. The V and J genes are TRBV5-1 and TRBJ2-5, with a weak D call TRBD1 (6 bases). V was clipped by 4 bases and J by 2 bases, with 9 bases between them. CDR1 and CDR2 (germline): SGHRS, YFSETQ. CDR3 size: 13 residues.

The rearrangement uses TRBV5-1 and TRBJ1-1, with D unclear. CDR1 and CDR2 from the germline V gene are SGHRS and YFSETQ. Trimming cost V 4 bases and J 0 bases, with 13 bases left between them. The CDR3 extends over 15 amino acids. CDR3 DNA sequence: TGCGCCAGCAGCGTGGAAAGCCCATTGAACACTGAAGCTTTCTTT. This translates into CASSVESPLNTEAFF.

J is TRBJ1-2 and V is TRBV6-1, with 7 bases aligning to TRBD1. Trimming removed 5 bases from V and 5 bases from J; junction bases left unmatched: 11. This CDR3 spans 15 amino acids. From germline, CDR1 is MNHNS and CDR2 SASEGT. CDR3 in DNA: TGTGCCAGCAGTCCCACAGGGGTCGGGGGATATGGCTACACCTTC. This codes for CASSPTGVGGYGYTF.

J is TRBJ2-1 and V is TRBV29-1, with TRBD2 matching over 14 bases. From germline, CDR1 is SQVTM and CDR2 ANQGSEA. V gave up 6 bases and J gave up 10 bases; unmatched junction bases: 8. The CDR3 has 14 residues. CDR3 DNA: TGCAGCGTGGGACCGGGACTAGCGGGAGAGGAGCAGTTCTTC. Amino acids: CSVGPGLAGEEQFF.

This chain joins TRBV7-2 and TRBJ1-1, with TRBD1 matching 8 bases. The ends lost 0 bases at V and 1 base at J; junction bases unmatched: 1. There are 15 residues in the CDR3. The germline gives CDR1 SGHTA, CDR2 FQGNSA. CDR3 amino acids: CASSLAGQANTEAFF. CDR3 DNA sequence: TGTGCCAGCAGCTTAGCGGGACAGGCGAACACTGAAGCTTTCTTT.

The rearrangement joins TRBV7-2 to TRBJ2-2, with a weak D call TRBD1 (6 bases). This CDR3 is 13 amino acids long. The germline V gene encodes CDR1 SGHTA and CDR2 FQGNSA. With 5 bases removed from V and 4 bases from J, the gap between germline ends came to 8 bases. The CDR3 loop reads CASSQGSTGELFF. The CDR3, as DNA: TGTGCCAGCAGCCAGGGGTCCACCGGGGAGCTGTTTTTT.

The gene calls are TRBV2 and TRBJ1-5; possible D gene TRBD1, 5 bases. V was pared by 8 bases and J by 6 bases, with 14 bases between. CDR1 is SNHLY, CDR2 FYNNEI, per germline. This CDR3 comprises 13 residues. This CDR3 is CASSTRQGQPQHF. DNA for the CDR3: TGTGCCAGCTCTACCCGCCAGGGTCAGCCCCAGCATTTT. The full variable domain, with the rest looked up from reference TRBV2 and TRBJ1-5, is EPEVTQTPSHQVTQMGQEVILRCVPISNHLYFYWYRQILGQKVEFLVSFYNNEISEKSEIFDDQFSVERPDGSNFTLKIRSTKLEDSAMYFCASSTRQGQPQHFGDGTRLSIL.

The chain uses TRBV15 and TRBJ2-1, with 8 bases fitting TRBD2. V lost 2 bases, J lost 10 bases, and 7 bases stayed unmatched. The CDR3 loop spans 14 amino acids. The V gene's germline CDR1 is LNHNV and CDR2 YYDKDF (reference sequence). CDR3 amino acids: CATSRPGGVGEQFF. For the CDR3, the DNA is TGTGCCACCAGCAGACCCGGGGGGGTCGGCGAGCAGTTCTTC. Based on the CDR3 plus reference TRBV15 and TRBJ2-1, the full variable domain is DAMVIQNPRYQVTQFGKPVTLSCSQTLNHNVMYWYQQKSSQAPKLLFHYYDKDFNNEADTPDNFQSRRPNTSFCFLDIRSPGLGDTAMYLCATSRPGGVGEQFFGPGTRLTVL.

This clone has only one observation. The chain is built from TRBV6-1 and TRBJ1-5; D might be TRBD1 (6 bases). Germline V gene lookup returns CDR1 MNHNS and CDR2 SASEGT. The CDR3 runs 13 residues. V dropped 7 bases and J dropped 7 bases, with 14 bases sitting between them. The CDR3 protein is CASTRGRGQPQHF. In nucleotides, the CDR3 is TGTGCCAGCACCCGGGGGCGAGGGCAGCCCCAGCATTTT.

The CDR3 sequence is CASSLDWSSYEQYF. The CDR3 nucleotides are TGTGCCAGCAGCTTAGATTGGTCCTCCTACGAGCAGTACTTC. This chain links TRBV5-4 with TRBJ2-7; unclear D gene. Germline V lookup: CDR1 SGHNT, CDR2 YYREEE (reference sequence). Trimming left V 2 bases short and J 0 bases short, with 9 bases between. The CDR3 has 14 amino acids.